Only a few counts were recorded for the clone carrying this T cell receptor beta chain. Between the trimmed V and J ends, which lost 4 bases and 0 bases, there was a span of 10 bases. The CDR3 extends over 16 amino acids. Germline loops: CDR1 MNHNS, CDR2 SASEGT. Libraries were prepared by immunoSEQ multiplex PCR; TCRdb keeps only in-frame clonotypes and omits some of them. The table lists more than 60,000 clones, over 75% of them singletons. The data were taken from a study of T cell responses to AZD1222 COVID-19 vaccine. The sequence was collected from an adult in good health. Sequenced material: peripheral blood, taken on day 0 of AZD1222 vaccination. V and J are TRBV6-1 and TRBJ2-6, with D possibly being TRBD2 (6 bases). The CDR3 here is CASSASGSSGANVLTF. The CDR3 region has the DNA TGTGCCAGCAGTGCCTCCGGGAGCTCTGGGGCCAACGTCCTGACTTTC.